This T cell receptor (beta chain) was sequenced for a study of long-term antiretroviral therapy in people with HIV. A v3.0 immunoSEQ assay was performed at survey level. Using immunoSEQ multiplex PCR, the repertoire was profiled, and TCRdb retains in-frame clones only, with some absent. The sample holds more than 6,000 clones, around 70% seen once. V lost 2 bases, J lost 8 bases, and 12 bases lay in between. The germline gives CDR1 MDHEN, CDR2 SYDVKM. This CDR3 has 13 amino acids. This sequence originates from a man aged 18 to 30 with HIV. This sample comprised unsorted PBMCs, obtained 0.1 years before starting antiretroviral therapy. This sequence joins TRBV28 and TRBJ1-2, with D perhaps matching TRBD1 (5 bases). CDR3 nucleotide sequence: TGTGCCAGCAGTTTACAGGCGGGGCGAGGCTACACCTTC. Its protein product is CASSLQAGRGYTF.